This record concerns one T cell receptor beta chain sequence. The antigen is undetermined. This entry comes from a study of T-cell memory formation after mild COVID-19. About the study: Largely, TCR clusters stayed within a single donor. Study-level results: CD4/CD8 balance characterized clones contracting day 15 to 85, and CD4+ skew characterized later expanders.

The germline gives CDR1 MRHNA, CDR2 SNTAGT. The CDR3 is made up of 15 amino acids. The V gene end was trimmed by 2 bases and the J gene end by 0 bases; junction bases not matched to a gene: 1. TCRdb itself ran the 5' RACE reads through MiXCR, one entry per CDR3 protein. The repertoire holds around 310,000 distinct CDR3 sequences, 15% to 20% seen once, with 20% to 25% in the top ten. The chain employs TRBV6-4 and TRBJ2-3, with TRBD2 identical over 8 bases. This clonotype was sampled from a man aged 18 to 29 who had mild COVID-19 (a few samples of this study predate the infection). Cell type and time point are not known. Source material: PBMCs or a T cell subset sorted from them (not recorded which). CDR3 residues: CASSDGGGSTDTQYF. For the CDR3, the DNA is TGTGCCAGCAGTGACGGCGGGGGGAGCACAGATACGCAGTATTTT.